Sequencing of this TCR beta chain was carried out in a study of CD8 T cells in ankylosing spondylitis. Study conclusions and caveats: Within peripheral blood, clones linked to disease were CD8+ and relatively rare. In the blood and synovial fluid of reactive arthritis, some motif variants had been previously reported. There was a TCR beta motif, made of 7 to 9 highly homologous variants, that appeared characteristic of ankylosing spondylitis blood. Within matched ankylosing spondylitis synovial fluid, disease-linked clones were reportedly significantly enriched.

The germline V gene has CDR1 LGHDT and CDR2 YNNKEL (reference sequence). V was cut by 2 bases and J by 4 bases, with 3 bases left in between. CDR3 length equals 11 residues. TCRdb re-called the 5' RACE reads through MiXCR, storing one row per CDR3 protein. Altogether hundreds of thousands of distinct CDR3 sequences are present, roughly 26% being singletons, with the ten largest covering 0.75% to 0.9%. A note on this clonotype: Its specificity is not known.

Sequenced sample: blood, either unsorted or a sorted T cell fraction (not recorded which). The chain carries TRBV3-1 and TRBJ2-7; D gene ambiguous. The TCR comes from a male donor with ankylosing spondylitis. CDR3 sequence reads: CASSQKYEQYF. The CDR3 region has the DNA TGTGCCAGCAGCCAAAAATACGAGCAGTACTTC.